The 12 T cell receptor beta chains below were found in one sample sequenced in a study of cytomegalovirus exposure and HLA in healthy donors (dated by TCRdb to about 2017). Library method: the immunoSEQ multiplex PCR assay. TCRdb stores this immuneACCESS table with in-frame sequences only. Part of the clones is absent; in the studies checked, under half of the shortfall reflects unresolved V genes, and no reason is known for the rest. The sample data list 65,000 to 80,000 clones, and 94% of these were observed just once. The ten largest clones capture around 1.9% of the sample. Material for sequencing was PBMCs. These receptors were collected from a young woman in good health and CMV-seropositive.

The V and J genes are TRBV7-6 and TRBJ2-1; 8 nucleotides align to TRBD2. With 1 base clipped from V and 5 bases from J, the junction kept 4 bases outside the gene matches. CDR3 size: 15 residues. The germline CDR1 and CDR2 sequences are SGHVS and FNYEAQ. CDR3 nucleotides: TGTGCCAGCAGCTTAGGGGCTAGCGGGCACAATGAGCAGTTCTTC. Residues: CASSLGASGHNEQFF.

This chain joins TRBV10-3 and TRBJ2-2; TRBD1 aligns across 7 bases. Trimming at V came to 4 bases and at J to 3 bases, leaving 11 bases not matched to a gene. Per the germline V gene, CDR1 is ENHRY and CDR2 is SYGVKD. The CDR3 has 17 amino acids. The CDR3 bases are TGTGCCATCAGTGCCCATTCGACAGGGCCCTACACCGGGGAGCTGTTTTTT. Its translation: CAISAHSTGPYTGELFF.

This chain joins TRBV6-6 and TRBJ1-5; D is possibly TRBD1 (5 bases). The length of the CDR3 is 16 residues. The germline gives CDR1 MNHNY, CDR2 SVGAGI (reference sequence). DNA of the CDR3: TGTACAACATCCCCAAGGGGCAGTGAGAGCAATCAGCCCCAGCATTTT. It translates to CTTSPRGSESNQPQHF.

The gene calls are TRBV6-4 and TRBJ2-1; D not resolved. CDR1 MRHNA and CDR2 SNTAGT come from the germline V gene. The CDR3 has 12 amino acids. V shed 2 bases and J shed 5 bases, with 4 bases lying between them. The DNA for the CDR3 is TGTGCCAGCAGTGACGAGCACAATGAGCAGTTCTTC. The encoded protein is CASSDEHNEQFF.

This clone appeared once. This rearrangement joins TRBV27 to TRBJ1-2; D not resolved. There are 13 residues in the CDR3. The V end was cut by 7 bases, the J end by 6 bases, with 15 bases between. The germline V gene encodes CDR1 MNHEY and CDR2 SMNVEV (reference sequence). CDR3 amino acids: CASTNRESHGYTF. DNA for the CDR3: TGTGCCAGCACGAACCGGGAGTCCCATGGCTACACCTTC.

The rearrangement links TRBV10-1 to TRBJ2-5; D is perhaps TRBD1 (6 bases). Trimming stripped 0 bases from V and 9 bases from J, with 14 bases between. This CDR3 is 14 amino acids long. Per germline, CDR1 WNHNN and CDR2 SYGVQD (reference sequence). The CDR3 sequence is CASSESGAIPAQYF. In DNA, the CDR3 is TGCGCCAGCAGTGAGTCGGGGGCTATTCCAGCCCAGTACTTC.

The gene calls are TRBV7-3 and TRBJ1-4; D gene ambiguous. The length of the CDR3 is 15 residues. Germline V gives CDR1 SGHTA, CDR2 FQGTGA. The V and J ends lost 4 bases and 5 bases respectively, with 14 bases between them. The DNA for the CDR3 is TGTGCCAGCAGCTCCCCAAACGTGGCCAATGAAAAACTGTTTTTT. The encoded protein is CASSSPNVANEKLFF. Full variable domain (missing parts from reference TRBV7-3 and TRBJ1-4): GAGVSQTPSNKVTEKGKYVELRCDPISGHTALYWYRQSLGQGPEFLIYFQGTGAADDSGLPNDRFFAVRPEGSVSTLKIQRTERGDSAVYLCASSSPNVANEKLFFGSGTQLSVL.

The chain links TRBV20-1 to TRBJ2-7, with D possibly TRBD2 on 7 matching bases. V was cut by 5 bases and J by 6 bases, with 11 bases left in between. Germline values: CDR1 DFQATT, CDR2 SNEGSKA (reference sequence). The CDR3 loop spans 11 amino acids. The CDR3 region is CSAGGGGEQYF. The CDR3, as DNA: TGCAGTGCTGGGGGCGGGGGCGAGCAGTACTTC.

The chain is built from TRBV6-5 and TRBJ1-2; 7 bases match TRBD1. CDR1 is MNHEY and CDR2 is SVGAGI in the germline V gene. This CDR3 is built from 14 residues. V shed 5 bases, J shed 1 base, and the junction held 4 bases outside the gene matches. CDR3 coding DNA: TGTGCCAGCAGTACCGGGACAGATAACTATGGCTACACCTTC. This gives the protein CASSTGTDNYGYTF.

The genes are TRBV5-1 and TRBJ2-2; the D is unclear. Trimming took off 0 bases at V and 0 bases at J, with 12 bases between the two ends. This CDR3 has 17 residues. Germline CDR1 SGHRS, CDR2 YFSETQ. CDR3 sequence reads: CASSLGGAEANTGELFF. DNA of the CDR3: TGCGCCAGCAGCTTGGGAGGTGCCGAAGCGAACACCGGGGAGCTGTTTTTT.

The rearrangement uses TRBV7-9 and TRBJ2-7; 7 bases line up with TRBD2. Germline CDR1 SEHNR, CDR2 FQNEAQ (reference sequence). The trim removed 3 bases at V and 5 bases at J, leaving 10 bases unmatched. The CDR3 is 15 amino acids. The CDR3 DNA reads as TGTGCCAGCAGCTTTGGGGGGAGGGCCTTTGACGAGCAGTACTTC. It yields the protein CASSFGGRAFDEQYF.

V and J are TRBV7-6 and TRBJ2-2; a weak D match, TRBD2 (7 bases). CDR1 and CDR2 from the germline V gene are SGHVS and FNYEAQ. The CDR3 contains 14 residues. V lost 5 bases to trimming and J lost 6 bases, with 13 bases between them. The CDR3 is CASSERGGPGELFF. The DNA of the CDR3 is TGTGCCAGCAGCGAAAGGGGGGGCCCCGGGGAGCTGTTTTTT.